Below, 13 T cell receptor beta chains from the same sample are listed, as sequenced in a study of T cells after posttransplantation cyclophosphamide. Cells defined as naive were viable CD3+CD4+ or CD3+CD8+ and CCR7+CD45RA+CD45RO-CD95-CD27+CD28+. The data were produced by immunoSEQ multiplex PCR, yet TCRdb's version contains in-frame clones alone and is incomplete. The table shows fewer than 40,000 clones, with 75% to 95% occurring only once. Sequenced sample: naive CD4+ T cells sorted from PBMCs. These receptors were collected from a woman in her sixties or seventies in good health, CMV-negative, and a related stem cell transplant donor.

The CDR3 nucleotides are TGTGCCAGCAGTGACCTGGGACTAGCGGGACGTCGCGAGCAGTACTTC. This encodes CASSDLGLAGRREQYF. J is TRBJ2-7 and V is TRBV6-1; 13 bases align to TRBD2. The V gene's germline CDR1 is MNHNS and CDR2 SASEGT. The CDR3 covers 16 residues. V lost 3 bases, J lost 6 bases, and 8 bases stayed unmatched.

The rearrangement links TRBV7-2 to TRBJ1-1; D is uncertain. The germline V gene encodes CDR1 SGHTA and CDR2 FQGNSA. The CDR3 sequence is 13 residues long. V lost 7 bases and J 5 bases, leaving 14 bases between the germline ends. For the CDR3, the DNA is TGTGCCAGCACCCAGGCGGGTGGTACTGAAGCTTTCTTT. Translation: CASTQAGGTEAFF.

This chain links TRBV11-2 with TRBJ2-1, with D maybe TRBD1 (5 bases). CDR3 length: 12 amino acids. V lost 5 bases to trimming and J lost 7 bases, with 9 bases between them. Germline CDR1 reads SGHAT; CDR2 reads FQNNGV. The CDR3 protein is CASSAAGNEQFF. CDR3 DNA: TGTGCCAGCAGCGCCGCAGGGAATGAGCAGTTCTTC.

The chain couples TRBV19 to TRBJ1-5, with D perhaps TRBD1 (5 bases). V lost 6 bases, J lost 1 base, and 16 bases lay in between. Germline V lookup: CDR1 LNHDA, CDR2 SQIVND (reference sequence). The CDR3 spans 16 residues. The CDR3 DNA follows: TGTGCCAGTAGAGATTGGGACTGGGCGAGCAATCAGCCCCAGCATTTT. Translated, it gives CASRDWDWASNQPQHF. The full variable domain, its missing parts supplied by reference TRBV19 and TRBJ1-5, is DGGITQSPKYLFRKEGQNVTLSCEQNLNHDAMYWYRQDPGQGLRLIYYSQIVNDFQKGDIAEGYSVSREKKESFPLTVTSAQKNPTAFYLCASRDWDWASNQPQHFGDGTRLSIL.

The gene calls are TRBV7-8 and TRBJ1-6; 9 positions match TRBD1. The J segment lost 10 bases and the V segment lost 5 bases, leaving 9 bases of the junction unmatched. CDR3 length equals 15 residues. Germline-derived CDR1 and CDR2 are SGHVS and FQNEAQ. CDR3 bases: TGTGCCAGCAGCCTACTGGGACAGGGAAACTCACCCCTCCACTTT. Translation: CASSLLGQGNSPLHF.

This clone appeared once. This chain uses TRBV6-1 with TRBJ2-7; D not resolved. The V gene lost 3 bases and the J gene lost 4 bases, with 16 bases spanning the gap. Germline CDR1 MNHNS, CDR2 SASEGT. The CDR3 is 15 amino acids. Here the CDR3 DNA reads TGTGCCAGCAGTGATGGAGCCCCGTTCTGGTACGAGCAGTACTTC. Translation gives CASSDGAPFWYEQYF.

In its sample, this clone was seen once. V gene TRBV7-2 combines with J gene TRBJ2-7, with 9 bases identical to TRBD2. V lost 1 base to trimming and J lost 1 base; unmatched junction nucleotides: 2. CDR1 SGHTA and CDR2 FQGNSA come from the germline V gene. This CDR3 has 15 residues. CDR3 residues: CASSLGRGGSYEQYF. The CDR3, as DNA: TGTGCCAGCAGCTTAGGGCGGGGGGGGTCCTACGAGCAGTACTTC.

The chain is built from TRBV2 and TRBJ1-6, with 9 bases fitting TRBD1. Germline V gives CDR1 SNHLY, CDR2 FYNNEI. Germline trimming cut 3 bases from V and 10 bases from J; bases unmatched to any gene: 7. This CDR3 spans 15 amino acids. The CDR3 sequence is CASSELDRGRSPLHF. The CDR3 DNA follows: TGTGCCAGCAGTGAGTTGGACAGGGGACGATCACCCCTCCACTTT.

Turning to this clone: Other nucleotide sequences from this sample produce the same CDR3. The rearrangement links TRBV5-4 to TRBJ1-3; D gene ambiguous. The V end lost 0 bases, the J end lost 0 bases, and 7 bases lay between the germline ends. This CDR3 spans 15 amino acids. Per germline, CDR1 SGHNT and CDR2 YYREEE (reference sequence). CDR3 amino acids: CASSLGQNSGNTIYF. The CDR3 DNA is TGTGCCAGCAGCTTGGGGCAGAACTCTGGAAACACCATATATTTT.

This clone appeared a single time. Additional DNA sequences in this sample encode the identical CDR3. The CDR3 sequence is CASSLTNSPLHF. The DNA for the CDR3 is TGTGCCAGCAGCTTAACAAATTCACCCCTCCACTTT. The rearrangement links TRBV7-9 to TRBJ1-6; no definite D call. This CDR3 contains 12 residues. V lost 2 bases to trimming and J lost 7 bases, with 3 bases between them. The germline V gene encodes CDR1 SEHNR and CDR2 FQNEAQ (reference sequence).

V usage is TRBV6-1 and J usage is TRBJ2-7, with a weak D call TRBD1 (5 bases). The CDR3 spans 15 residues. V was trimmed by 6 bases and J by 2 bases, leaving 17 bases between them. Germline V lookup: CDR1 MNHNS, CDR2 SASEGT. The CDR3, as DNA: TGTGCCAGCAGGAAGAACAGGTATGGCCCCTACGAGCAGTACTTC. Its translation: CASRKNRYGPYEQYF.

The chain recombines TRBV29-1 with TRBJ2-3; 8 nucleotides line up with TRBD1. V shed 7 bases, J shed 4 bases, and the junction held 4 bases outside the gene matches. CDR1 and CDR2 from the germline V gene are SQVTM and ANQGSEA. This CDR3 is 12 amino acids long. The CDR3, as DNA: TGCAGCGCTGACAGGGGATCAGATACGCAGTATTTT. It encodes CSADRGSDTQYF.

In its sample, this clone was seen once. The gene calls are TRBV18 and TRBJ1-5; D unresolved. The V end lost 1 base, the J end lost 4 bases, and 17 bases lay between the germline ends. Per germline, CDR1 KGHSH and CDR2 LQKENI. The CDR3 length is 17 residues. CDR3 region: CASSPREVQPFNQPQHF. The CDR3 nucleotides are TGTGCCAGCTCACCACGGGAGGTACAGCCCTTTAATCAGCCCCAGCATTTT. The complete variable domain, with remaining parts taken from reference TRBV18 and TRBJ1-5, reads NAGVMQNPRHLVRRRGQEARLRCSPMKGHSHVYWYRQLPEEGLKFMVYLQKENIIDESGMPKERFSAEFPKEGPSILRIQQVVRGDSAAYFCASSPREVQPFNQPQHFGDGTRLSIL.